This entry describes one T cell receptor beta chain. Methods used by the authors: Reference gene primers were amplified, and this amplification served to estimate nucleated cell counts. Only in-frame clones appear in the TCRdb table, and some are missing; sequencing was by immunoSEQ multiplex PCR. V and J calls and clone size follow that table, whereas D and trimming were derived from the DNA. This table holds approximately 150,000 clones, about 88% found once. This sample was included in a study of blood T cell repertoires in COVID-19. Overall study: Specimens from acute and convalescent COVID-19 originated in the United States, Italy and Spain. In each case, the material was cDNA or gDNA derived from T cells, B-cell-depleted T cells, or PBMCs.

Seattle patients were enrolled during active infection and followed longitudinally. The sequence was obtained from a woman aged 80 or over with COVID-19, enrolled during active disease. The sequencing input was peripheral blood.

In nucleotides, the CDR3 is TGTGCCAGCTCAACCACCGGACAGGTTCACACTGAAGCTTTCTTT. Protein product: CASSTTGQVHTEAFF. This chain uses TRBV18 with TRBJ1-1; 7 positions match TRBD1. Losses at the gene ends were 5 bases for V and 3 bases for J; bases not matched to a gene: 9. Germline-derived CDR1 and CDR2 are KGHSH and LQKENI. This CDR3 comprises 15 residues.